This TCR beta chain was identified in a study of blood T cell repertoires in COVID-19. Study in general: Collection of acute and convalescent COVID-19 samples took place in the United States, Italy and Spain. From T cells, B-cell-depleted T cells, or PBMCs came the material, which was cDNA or gDNA.

Germline lookup yields CDR1 SGDLS and CDR2 YYNGEE. This CDR3 is 14 amino acids long. Trimming cost V 7 bases and J 4 bases; bases outside gene matches: 7. Repertoires were generated with immunoSEQ multiplex PCR, while TCRdb's copy carries only in-frame clones and drops some. Of 150,000 to 200,000 clones in the sample, roughly 91% are singletons; the top ten hold approximately 4.5%. Material: peripheral blood. The origin of this receptor is a human donor in a cohort sampled during active COVID-19. This chain uses TRBV9 with TRBJ2-3, with 9 bases lining up with TRBD1. CDR3 DNA: TGTGCCAGCTGCCGGGACAGGGAGTCAGATACGCAGTATTTT. This codes for CASCRDRESDTQYF.